The rows below give T cell receptor beta chains drawn from one sample of a study of blood T cell repertoires in COVID-19. Sequencing used immunoSEQ multiplex PCR; TCRdb keeps in-frame clones, though not all of them. The sample includes 250,000 to 350,000 clones, 75% to 95% of them seen just once. The sequenced sample was PBMCs or T cells enriched from blood (not recorded which). The receptors stem from a woman in her twenties or thirties who had recovered from COVID-19. Both conserved end residues are part of each CDR3. The D gene is left open where the match is weak. Size tells how often a clone was seen (once, few, many) or the class of an expanded clone, and some rows leave it out.

V gene: TRBV7-3; J gene: TRBJ2-1; D gene: NA; clone size: NA; CDR3 protein: CASTRGAGNEQFF; CDR3 DNA: TGTGCCAGCACCCGGGGAGCCGGCAATGAGCAGTTCTTC
V gene: TRBV4-2; J gene: TRBJ2-5; D gene: NA; clone size: NA; CDR3 protein: CASSQGTYPSGPEETQYF; CDR3 DNA: TGTGCCAGCAGCCAAGGTACTTACCCCTCTGGGCCGGAAGAGACCCAGTACTTC
V gene: TRBV6-1; J gene: TRBJ2-7; D gene: NA; clone size: NA; CDR3 protein: CASSERVANVYEQYF; CDR3 DNA: TGTGCCAGCAGTGAACGGGTAGCGAATGTCTACGAGCAGTACTTC
V gene: TRBV7-2; J gene: TRBJ2-1; D gene: TRBD2; clone size: NA; CDR3 protein: CASSLRGLAGKEQFF; CDR3 DNA: TGTGCCAGCAGCCTTAGGGGACTAGCGGGCAAGGAGCAGTTCTTC
V gene: TRBV27; J gene: TRBJ2-7; D gene: NA; clone size: NA; CDR3 protein: CASSLSMGHEQYF; CDR3 DNA: TGTGCCAGCAGTTTATCGATGGGCCACGAGCAGTACTTC
V gene: TRBV19; J gene: TRBJ2-1; D gene: TRBD2; clone size: NA; CDR3 protein: CASSIKPSGRYNEQFF; CDR3 DNA: TGTGCCAGTAGTATTAAGCCTAGCGGGAGATACAATGAGCAGTTCTTC
V gene: TRBV12-3/TRBV12-4; J gene: TRBJ2-5; D gene: NA; clone size: NA; CDR3 protein: CASSLDSPETQYF; CDR3 DNA: TGTGCCAGCAGCTTGGACAGTCCGGAGACCCAGTACTTC
V gene: TRBV6-2/TRBV6-3; J gene: TRBJ2-6; D gene: NA; clone size: once; CDR3 protein: CASSSTITGQNSGANVLTF; CDR3 DNA: TGTGCCAGCAGTTCCACCATAACGGGACAAAACTCTGGGGCCAACGTCCTGACTTTC
V gene: TRBV19; J gene: TRBJ1-1; D gene: NA; clone size: NA; CDR3 protein: CASSSQRLSEAFF; CDR3 DNA: TGTGCCAGTAGTTCCCAGAGACTCTCTGAAGCTTTCTTT
V gene: TRBV28; J gene: TRBJ1-5; D gene: NA; clone size: NA; CDR3 protein: CASQGAQEGNQPQHF; CDR3 DNA: TGTGCCAGCCAAGGAGCCCAGGAGGGCAATCAGCCCCAGCATTTT
V gene: TRBV30; J gene: TRBJ1-6; D gene: TRBD1; clone size: NA; CDR3 protein: CAWDRDSLPLHF; CDR3 DNA: TGTGCCTGGGACAGGGACAGTCTCCCCCTCCACTTT
V gene: TRBV20-1; J gene: TRBJ2-5; D gene: NA; clone size: NA; CDR3 protein: CSASMGGLETQYF; CDR3 DNA: TGCAGTGCTAGTATGGGGGGTCTTGAGACCCAGTACTTC
V gene: TRBV20-1; J gene: TRBJ2-1; D gene: NA; clone size: NA; CDR3 protein: CSASRSRGQLYNEQFF; CDR3 DNA: TGCAGTGCTAGTCGTTCGCGGGGACAGCTCTACAATGAGCAGTTCTTC
V gene: TRBV7-3; J gene: TRBJ2-1; D gene: TRBD2; clone size: NA; CDR3 protein: CASSPFQAGGTDDDEQFF; CDR3 DNA: TGTGCCAGCAGCCCCTTCCAGGCGGGAGGGACTGATGACGATGAGCAGTTCTTC
V gene: TRBV4-3; J gene: TRBJ1-6; D gene: NA; clone size: NA; CDR3 protein: CASSQANRDNSPLHF; CDR3 DNA: TGCGCCAGCAGCCAGGCGAACAGGGATAATTCACCCCTCCACTTT
V gene: TRBV20-1; J gene: TRBJ2-1; D gene: NA; clone size: NA; CDR3 protein: CSQRNNEQFF; CDR3 DNA: TGCAGTCAGCGGAACAATGAGCAGTTCTTC
V gene: TRBV9; J gene: TRBJ2-7; D gene: TRBD2; clone size: few; CDR3 protein: CASSAGLVTYEQYF; CDR3 DNA: TGTGCCAGCAGCGCTGGACTAGTAACCTACGAGCAGTACTTC